The sample holds many counts of the clone carrying this T cell receptor beta chain. This entry comes from a study of spatial heterogeneity in lung cancer. The CDR3 runs 11 residues. Germline V gene data show CDR1 as MNHEY and CDR2 as SVGAGI. V was cut by 8 bases and J by 9 bases, with 12 bases left in between. TCRdb reprocessed the 5' RACE reads via MiXCR and lists one record per CDR3 protein. The data hold roughly 120,000 distinct CDR3 sequences, with less than 15% observed a single time. The time point: blood at routine non-recurrence follow-up after resection. No cells were sorted before sequencing. The whole RNA sequenced was extracted from tumor, nontumor lung or frozen PBMC.

The sequencing used PBMCs, collected at follow-up. V gene TRBV6-5 combines with J gene TRBJ2-3; TRBD1 is a possible D gene (7 bases). The origin of this receptor is a male donor with early-stage non-small cell lung cancer. CDR3 loop: CASEEGATQYF. In DNA, the CDR3 is TGTGCCAGCGAGGAGGGGGCAACGCAGTATTTT.